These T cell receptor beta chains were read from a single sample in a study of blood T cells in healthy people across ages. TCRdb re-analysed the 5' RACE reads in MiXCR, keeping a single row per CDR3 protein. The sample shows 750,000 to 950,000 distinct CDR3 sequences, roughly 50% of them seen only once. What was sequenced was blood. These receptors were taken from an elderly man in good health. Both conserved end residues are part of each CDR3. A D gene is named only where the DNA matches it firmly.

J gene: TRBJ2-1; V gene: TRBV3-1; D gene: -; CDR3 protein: CASNQGGFSSYNEQFF
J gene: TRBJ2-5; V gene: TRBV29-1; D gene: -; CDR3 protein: CSVASQETQYF
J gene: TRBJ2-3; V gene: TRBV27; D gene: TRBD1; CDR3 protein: CASSSPLQGLGLRYAYF
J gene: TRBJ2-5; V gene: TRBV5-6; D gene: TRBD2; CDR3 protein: CASSLALSGAYQETQYF
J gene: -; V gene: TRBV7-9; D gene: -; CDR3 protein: CASSSQEEGNEQYF
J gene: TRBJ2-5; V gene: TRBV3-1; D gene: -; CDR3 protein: CASSQSGLETQYF
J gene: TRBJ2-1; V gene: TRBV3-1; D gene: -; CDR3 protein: CASSQGWDSEREQFF
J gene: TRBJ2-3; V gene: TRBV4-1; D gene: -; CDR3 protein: CASSQPVVSRYAYF
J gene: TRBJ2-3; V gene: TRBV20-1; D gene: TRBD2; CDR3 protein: CSASSGRATDTQYF
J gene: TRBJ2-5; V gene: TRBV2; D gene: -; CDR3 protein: CASSEYRSGLRETQYF
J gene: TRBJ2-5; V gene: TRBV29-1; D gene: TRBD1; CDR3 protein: CSVDQGALETQYF
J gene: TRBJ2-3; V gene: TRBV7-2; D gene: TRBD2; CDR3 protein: CASTPSGRTGDTQYF